These 21 T cell receptor beta chains were all obtained from the same sample, sequenced in a study of breast tumors, draining lymph nodes, adjacent tissues. Breast cancer patients provided tissue from their axillary draining lymph nodes. Via MiXCR, TCRdb re-called the multiplex PCR reads, giving one row per CDR3 protein. The sample consists of some 130,000 distinct CDR3 sequences, just under 20% of them appearing once. The source material was axillary lymph node tissue. Receptors were obtained from a female donor with breast cancer. Some clones in this sample may be carry-over from other donors' samples.

V usage is TRBV19 and J usage is TRBJ2-5; TRBD2 agrees at 12 bases. V gave up 5 bases and J gave up 5 bases; unmatched junction bases: 6. The length of the CDR3 is 15 residues. CDR1 and CDR2 from the germline V gene are LNHDA and SQIVND (reference sequence). Here the CDR3 reads CASSPRTSGVETQYF. The DNA for the CDR3 is TGTGCCAGTAGTCCTCGGACTAGCGGGGTCGAGACCCAGTACTTC.

V gene TRBV11-1 combines with J gene TRBJ1-4; D not certain. Germline V gives CDR1 SGHAT, CDR2 FQDESV (reference sequence). Trimming took 10 bases from V and 7 from J, leaving 10 bases between them. CDR3 size: 11 residues. The CDR3 DNA follows: TGTGCCACAGCATCGGGTGAAAAACTGTTTTTT. Protein sequence: CATASGEKLFF. Using reference TRBV11-1 and TRBJ1-4 for the parts outside the CDR3, the full variable domain is EAEVAQSPRYKITEKSQAVAFWCDPISGHATLYWYRQILGQGPELLVQFQDESVVDDSQLPKDRFSAERLKGVDSTLKIQPAELGDSAMYLCATASGEKLFFGSGTQLSVL.

Concerning this clonotype: One base away lies a much larger clone, so this may be a sequencing read error. The chain links TRBV20-1 to TRBJ1-4, with a tentative D call TRBD1 (5 bases). This CDR3 is 15 amino acids long. Germline assignment: CDR1 DFQATT and CDR2 SNEGSKA (reference sequence). Written as DNA, the CDR3 is TGCAGTGCTAGCCACCCGGGACGGGGGAATGAAGAACTGTTTTTT. This translates into CSASHPGRGNEELFF.

Many counts were recorded for this clonotype. The V and J genes are TRBV20-1 and TRBJ1-5, with D unresolved. There are 14 residues in the CDR3. From germline, CDR1 is DFQATT and CDR2 SNEGSKA (reference sequence). With 1 base removed from V and 0 bases from J, the gap between germline ends came to 7 bases. The CDR3 DNA sequence: TGCAGTGCTAGAGGAGGGAATAGCAATCAGCCCCAGCATTTT. It codes for CSARGGNSNQPQHF.

In this sample, this clonotype turned up many times. The chain joins TRBV29-1 to TRBJ2-1, with 8 bases lining up with TRBD2. Germline V gene lookup returns CDR1 SQVTM and CDR2 ANQGSEA. The CDR3 loop spans 16 amino acids. After removal of 0 bases from V and 7 bases from J, the junction contained 11 bases not matched to a gene. CDR3 nucleotide sequence: TGCAGCGTTGAAGATCGGGCAGCGGGAGTGCTAAATGAGCAGTTCTTC. Its protein is CSVEDRAAGVLNEQFF.

In its sample, this clonotype was seen a few times. The conserved closing phenylalanine or tryptophan is absent in this CDR3, likely reflecting a read error. The chain links TRBV18 to TRBJ1-5; TRBD1 might be the D (5 bases). The CDR3 has 13 residues. V was clipped by 6 bases and J by 6 bases, with 12 bases between them. Germline loops: CDR1 KGHSH, CDR2 LQKENI. The CDR3 here is CASSPEGSQPQHL. The DNA of the CDR3 is TGTGCCAGCTCCCCCGAGGGGAGTCAGCCCCAGCATCTT.

With respect to this clonotype: Compared with germline, one end of the junction differs, possibly owing to a read error. The rearrangement links TRBV5-1 to TRBJ1-1, with 10 bases lining up with TRBD1. This CDR3 region has 14 residues. Germline V gene data show CDR1 as SGHRS and CDR2 as YFSETQ. For the CDR3, the DNA is TGTGCCAGCAGCGCCGGACAGGGGGACACTGAAGCTTTCTTT. Translated: CASSAGQGDTEAFF.

This chain connects TRBV20-1 to TRBJ1-1; no clear D. The CDR3 is 12 residues long. The germline CDR1 and CDR2 sequences are DFQATT and SNEGSKA (reference sequence). Deletions cut 3 bases from V and 1 base from J, with 6 bases between. The CDR3 here is CSASWGNTEAFF. CDR3 nucleotide sequence: TGCAGTGCTAGCTGGGGGAACACTGAAGCTTTCTTT.

The genes are TRBV6-5 and TRBJ2-3; D gene ambiguous. This CDR3 has 15 amino acids. Trimming pared 8 bases from V and 0 bases from J, leaving 15 bases between. CDR1 and CDR2 (germline): MNHEY, SVGAGI. The chain's CDR3 is CASASGRRSTDTQYF. The DNA of the CDR3 is TGTGCCAGCGCCTCAGGCCGGCGGAGCACAGATACGCAGTATTTT.

This clonotype appeared a few times. J is TRBJ2-5 and V is TRBV19; D might be TRBD1 (5 bases). This CDR3 has 14 amino acids. Trimming stripped 4 bases from V and 5 bases from J, with 14 bases between. The germline V gene has CDR1 LNHDA and CDR2 SQIVND (reference sequence). DNA of the CDR3: TGTGCCAGTAGTACCCCAGGGTACGTGGAGACCCAGTACTTC. As protein: CASSTPGYVETQYF.

This clonotype was seen at least ten times. The chain links TRBV19 to TRBJ2-1; D is undetermined. Between the trimmed V and J ends, which lost 5 bases and 5 bases, there was a span of 10 bases. CDR3 size: 13 residues. Germline V CDR1 and CDR2: LNHDA, SQIVND (reference sequence). The CDR3 DNA follows: TGTGCCAGTAGTCTGAATGGGGACAATGAGCAGTTCTTC. It is translated as CASSLNGDNEQFF.

This clonotype was seen more than once but under ten times. The chain has TRBV6-2 or TRBV6-3 and TRBJ2-1; no reliable D call. The CDR3 length is 12 residues. Per germline, CDR1 MNHEY and CDR2 SVGEGT. Trimming pared 6 bases from V and 8 bases from J, leaving 11 bases between. CDR3 coding DNA: TGTGCCAGCAGCTACACCCCAGATGAGCAGTTCTTC. It yields the protein CASSYTPDEQFF.

The CDR3 DNA is TGTGCCAGCAGTTTAGCGCGTCCCAATGCTTTCTTT. Amino acid sequence: CASSLARPNAFF. The chain is built from TRBV12-3 or TRBV12-4 and TRBJ1-1; D is unclear. The CDR3 extends over 12 amino acids. V shed 0 bases and J shed 11 bases, with 10 bases lying between them.

The sample holds many counts of this clonotype. The V gene is TRBV7-9, the J gene TRBJ1-2; 7 bases line up with TRBD1. The germline V gene encodes CDR1 SEHNR and CDR2 FQNEAQ (reference sequence). The CDR3 loop spans 18 amino acids. J was trimmed by 4 bases and V by 1 base; bases with no gene match: 15. CDR3 in amino acids: CASSLGMGQKGRLYGYTF. The CDR3 DNA follows: TGTGCCAGCAGCTTAGGAATGGGACAGAAGGGGCGCCTCTATGGCTACACCTTC.

In this sample, this clonotype turned up many times. The chain couples TRBV3-1 to TRBJ2-7; perhaps TRBD2 as D (7 bases). The CDR3 covers 14 residues. Germline assignment: CDR1 LGHDT and CDR2 YNNKEL (reference sequence). V was cut by 3 bases and J by 6 bases, with 15 bases left in between. The CDR3 region is CASSQDEGGSEQYF. As DNA, the CDR3 is TGTGCCAGCAGCCAGGACGAGGGGGGGAGCGAGCAGTACTTC.

This clonotype was observed at least ten times. The chain couples TRBV10-3 to TRBJ1-4, with D possibly TRBD1 on 6 matching bases. Trimming pared 10 bases from V and 8 bases from J, leaving 11 bases between. This CDR3 is 11 amino acids long. In germline, CDR1 is ENHRY, CDR2 SYGVKD. CDR3 residues: CATSQGEKLFF. CDR3 sequence (DNA): TGTGCCACCTCCCAGGGGGAAAAACTGTTTTTT.

This clonotype has at least ten counts. The V and J genes are TRBV6-6 and TRBJ2-7, with D perhaps assigned TRBD1 or TRBD2 (5 bases each). V was shortened by 0 bases and J by 2 bases, with 11 bases between the two germline ends. Germline assignment: CDR1 MNHNY and CDR2 SVGAGI (reference sequence). The CDR3 has 15 residues. The CDR3 protein is CASSYSPQGAYEQYF. The CDR3 nucleotides are TGTGCCAGCAGTTACTCGCCTCAGGGAGCCTACGAGCAGTACTTC.

In its sample, this clonotype was seen a few times. Since a much larger clone is just one base distant, this may be a read error. This chain connects TRBV11-2 to TRBJ2-5, with 13 nucleotides matching TRBD2. The CDR3 length is 17 residues. The germline V gene encodes CDR1 SGHAT and CDR2 FQNNGV. Losses at the gene ends were 11 bases for V and 5 bases for J; bases not matched to a gene: 17. CDR3 in DNA: TGTGCCGGCAAGCTTAGAACTAGCGGGAGGGCTGGGGAGACCCAGTACTTC. It is translated as CAGKLRTSGRAGETQYF.

There are a few counts of this clonotype. This chain links TRBV28 with TRBJ2-1; 7 positions match TRBD1. Germline values: CDR1 MDHEN, CDR2 SYDVKM. The CDR3 contains 14 residues. After removal of 6 bases from V and 8 bases from J, the junction contained 10 bases not matched to a gene. CDR3 amino acids: CASRGQDRVDEQFF. For the CDR3, the DNA is TGTGCCAGCAGGGGGCAAGACAGGGTCGATGAGCAGTTCTTC. Variable domain in full (rest from reference TRBV28 and TRBJ2-1): DVKVTQSSRYLVKRTGEKVFLECVQDMDHENMFWYRQDPGLGLRLIYFSYDVKMKEKGDIPEGYSVSREKKERFSLILESASTNQTSMYLCASRGQDRVDEQFFGPGTRLTVL.

This clonotype has more than one count but fewer than ten. The rearrangement links TRBV28 to TRBJ2-7; TRBD1 agrees at 7 bases. Germline CDR1 is MDHEN and CDR2 is SYDVKM. The CDR3 contains 17 residues. The V gene end was trimmed by 7 bases and the J gene end by 2 bases; junction bases not matched to a gene: 17. In nucleotides, the CDR3 is TGTGCCAGCACCTCACCTTATAGACAGGGTAAAACCTACGAGCAGTACTTC. It specifies CASTSPYRQGKTYEQYF.

There are many counts of this clonotype. The gene calls are TRBV15 and TRBJ2-4; D ambiguous. V lost 0 bases to trimming and J lost 0 bases, with 6 bases between them. The CDR3 runs 15 residues. Germline-derived CDR1 and CDR2 are LNHNV and YYDKDF (reference sequence). This CDR3 reads CATSRDYLAKNIQYF. The CDR3 DNA reads TGTGCCACCAGCAGAGACTACCTAGCCAAAAACATTCAGTACTTC.